This T cell receptor (beta chain) was profiled in a study of blood T cell repertoires in COVID-19. Study context: PBMCs, B-cell-depleted T cells, or T cells were the source of the cDNA or gDNA that made up the material.

Patients of the Seattle cohort, enrolled during active infection, were followed longitudinally. V shed 4 bases, J shed 8 bases, and the junction held 7 bases outside the gene matches. Germline V gene sequence: CDR1 KGHSH, CDR2 LQKENI. The CDR3 spans 14 residues. How the authors handled the data: Nucleated cell number was recorded as an estimate derived from reference gene primer amplification. This table comes from immunoSEQ multiplex PCR, and its TCRdb copy is limited to in-frame clones, with some not included. V and J calls plus clone size are reproduced from that table; the DNA served to infer D and trimming. The repertoire holds 200,000 to 250,000 clones, roughly 91% seen once, with around 0.83% in the top ten.

The TCR sequence derives from a man aged 25 to 40 with COVID-19, enrolled during active disease. Sequencing input: peripheral blood. The chain combines TRBV18 with TRBJ1-2; 10 nucleotides agree with TRBD1. The CDR3 region has the DNA TGTGCCAGCTCACTCGGGACAGGGGACAGAGGCTACACCTTC. Protein sequence: CASSLGTGDRGYTF.